This TCR beta chain was sequenced in a study of blood T cell repertoires in COVID-19. Overall study context: The study drew acute and convalescent COVID-19 samples from the United States, Italy and Spain. T cells, B-cell-depleted T cells, or PBMCs provided the cDNA or gDNA that served as material.

CDR1 is MNHNY and CDR2 is SVGAGI in the germline V gene (reference sequence). The V end lost 7 bases, the J end lost 4 bases, and 20 bases lay between the germline ends. The CDR3 runs to 15 residues. Sequenced by immunoSEQ multiplex PCR; TCRdb stores in-frame clones only, minus some. Here the sample spans some 150,000 clones, 75% to 85% being singletons. This chain joins TRBV6-6 and TRBJ2-7; D may be TRBD1 (6 bases). The sample comprised peripheral blood. The TCR sequence derives from a man in his 60s with acute or convalescent COVID-19. CDR3 residues: CASTPLGLGGYEQYF. CDR3 DNA: TGTGCCAGCACCCCCTTGGGGCTAGGGGGTTACGAGCAGTACTTC.